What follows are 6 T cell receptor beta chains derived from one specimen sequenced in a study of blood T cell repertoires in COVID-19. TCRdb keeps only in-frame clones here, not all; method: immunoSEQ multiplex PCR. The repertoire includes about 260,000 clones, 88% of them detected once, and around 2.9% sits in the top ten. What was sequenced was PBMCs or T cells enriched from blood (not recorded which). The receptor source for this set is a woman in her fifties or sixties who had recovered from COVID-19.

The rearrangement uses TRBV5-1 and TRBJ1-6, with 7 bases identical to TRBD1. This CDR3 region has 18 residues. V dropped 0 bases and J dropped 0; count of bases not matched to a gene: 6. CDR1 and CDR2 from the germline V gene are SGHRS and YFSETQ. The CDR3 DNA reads TGCGCCAGCAGCTTGGCCGGGACAGCGAGCTCCTATAATTCACCCCTCCACTTT. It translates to CASSLAGTASSYNSPLHF.

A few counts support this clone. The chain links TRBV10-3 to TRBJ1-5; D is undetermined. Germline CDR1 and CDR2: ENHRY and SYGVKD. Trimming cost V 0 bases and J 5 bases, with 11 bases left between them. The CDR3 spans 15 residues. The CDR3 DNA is TGTGCCATCAGTGAGTCGAGTGGAGGATATCAGCCCCAGCATTTT. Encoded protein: CAISESSGGYQPQHF.

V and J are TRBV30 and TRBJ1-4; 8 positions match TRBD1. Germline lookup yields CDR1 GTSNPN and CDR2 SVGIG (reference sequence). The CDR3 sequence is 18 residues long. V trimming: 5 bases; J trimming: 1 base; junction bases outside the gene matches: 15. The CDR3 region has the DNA TGTGCCTGGTTCCACGGGACAGGAGGAGATCGAACTAATGAAAAACTGTTTTTT. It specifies CAWFHGTGGDRTNEKLFF.

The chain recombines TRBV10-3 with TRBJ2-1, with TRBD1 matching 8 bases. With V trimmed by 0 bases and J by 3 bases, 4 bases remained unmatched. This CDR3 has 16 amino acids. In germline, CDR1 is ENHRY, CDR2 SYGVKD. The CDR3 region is CAISESPRGLYNEQFF. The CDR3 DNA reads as TGTGCCATCAGTGAGTCGCCCAGGGGGCTCTACAATGAGCAGTTCTTC.

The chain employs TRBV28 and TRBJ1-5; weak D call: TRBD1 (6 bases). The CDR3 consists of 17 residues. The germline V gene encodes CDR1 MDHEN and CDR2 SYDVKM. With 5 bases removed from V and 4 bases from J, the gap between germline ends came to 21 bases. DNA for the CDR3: TGTGCCAGCAGTCCTATAGGAACGGACAGAAAGAATCAGCCCCAGCATTTT. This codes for CASSPIGTDRKNQPQHF.

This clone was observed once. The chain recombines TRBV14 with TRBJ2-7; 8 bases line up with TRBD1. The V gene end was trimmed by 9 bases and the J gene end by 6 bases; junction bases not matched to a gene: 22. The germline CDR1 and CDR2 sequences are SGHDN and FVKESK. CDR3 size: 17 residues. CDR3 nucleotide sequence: TGTGCCAGATTCCCGGAAATGGGTGGACAGGGTAATCGCGAGCAGTACTTC. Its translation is CARFPEMGGQGNREQYF.